The rows below give T cell receptor beta chains drawn from one sample of a study of T cell responses to AZD1222 COVID-19 vaccine. Repertoires were generated with immunoSEQ multiplex PCR, while TCRdb's copy carries only in-frame clones and drops some. The sample lists 120,000 to 150,000 clones; about 91% were seen once. Sequenced material: peripheral blood, taken on day 0 of AZD1222 vaccination. These receptor sequences come from an adult in good health. Both conserved end residues are part of each CDR3. The D gene is left open where the match is weak. Expanded clones get a size class; other rows say once, few or many, or leave the size out.

abundance,j_gene,d_gene,v_gene,CDR3aa,CDR3nt
NA,TRBJ2-5,NA,TRBV3-1/TRBV3-2,CASSRGDIEETQYF,TGTGCCAGCAGCCGCGGGGACATAGAAGAGACCCAGTACTTC
NA,TRBJ2-4,NA,TRBV7-8,CASSSVEGLGTKNIQYF,TGTGCCAGCAGCTCCGTGGAAGGGCTCGGAACCAAAAACATTCAGTACTTC
NA,TRBJ1-1,NA,TRBV5-1,CASSSAVNRGHQNTEAFF,TGCGCCAGCAGCTCAGCAGTAAACAGAGGACATCAGAACACTGAAGCTTTCTTT
few,TRBJ2-6,NA,TRBV19,CASSQQSGANVLTF,TGTGCCAGTAGTCAACAGTCCGGGGCCAACGTCCTGACTTTC
few,TRBJ2-7,TRBD2,TRBV6-5,CASSYLRASGGNEQYF,TGTGCCAGCAGTTACCTCCGGGCTAGCGGGGGCAACGAGCAGTACTTC
NA,TRBJ1-1,NA,TRBV7-2,CASSLGFSRNTEAFF,TGTGCCAGCAGCTTAGGATTCTCGAGGAACACTGAAGCTTTCTTT
NA,TRBJ2-5,TRBD1,TRBV6-5,CASLRGTGETQYF,TGTGCCAGCCTCAGGGGGACGGGGGAGACCCAGTACTTC
NA,TRBJ2-7,NA,TRBV14,CASSQVAGSGEQYF,TGTGCCAGCAGCCAAGTCGCAGGGTCGGGCGAGCAGTACTTC
NA,TRBJ1-2,NA,TRBV7-2,CASSFQGWGLYGYTF,TGTGCCAGCAGCTTTCAGGGTTGGGGCCTCTATGGCTACACCTTC
NA,TRBJ2-7,NA,TRBV5-5,CASSLAVSSYEQYF,TGTGCCAGCAGCTTGGCCGTCAGCTCCTACGAGCAGTACTTC
NA,TRBJ1-1,TRBD1,TRBV19,CASSIRAPGQGRGNTEAFF,TGTGCCAGTAGTATTAGGGCCCCGGGACAGGGGCGGGGGAACACTGAAGCTTTCTTT
NA,TRBJ1-2,TRBD1,TRBV28,CASRAGQGKSGYTF,TGTGCCAGCAGAGCCGGACAGGGAAAAAGTGGCTACACCTTC
NA,TRBJ1-2,NA,TRBV6-1,CASSERGDYGYTF,TGTGCCAGCAGTGAAAGAGGGGACTATGGCTACACCTTC
NA,TRBJ1-5,TRBD1,TRBV13,CASSERTGGNQPQHF,TGTGCCAGCAGCGAACGGACAGGAGGGAATCAGCCCCAGCATTTT
once,TRBJ2-7,NA,TRBV5-5,CASKLRDGTYEQYF,TGTGCCAGCAAACTACGGGACGGGACCTACGAGCAGTACTTC
NA,TRBJ1-5,NA,TRBV2,CASSEGDPPRGPQHF,TGTGCCAGCAGTGAAGGGGACCCCCCAAGGGGGCCCCAGCATTTT
NA,TRBJ2-7,NA,TRBV3-1/TRBV3-2,CASSHQGGYEQYF,TGTGCCAGCAGCCACCAGGGTGGGTACGAGCAGTACTTC
NA,TRBJ2-7,NA,TRBV28,CASSSPRGRYEQYF,TGTGCCAGCAGTTCCCCCCGGGGGCGCTACGAGCAGTACTTC
NA,TRBJ1-5,TRBD1,TRBV6-5,CASRRQGGSNQPQHF,TGTGCCAGCAGGCGACAGGGCGGGAGCAATCAGCCCCAGCATTTT
NA,TRBJ2-5,NA,TRBV2,CASSEEGREETQYF,TGTGCCAGCAGTGAGGAGGGCAGGGAAGAGACCCAGTACTTC
NA,TRBJ1-5,NA,TRBV9,CASSVDGFRDQPQHF,TGTGCCAGCAGCGTAGATGGGTTCCGCGATCAGCCCCAGCATTTT
NA,TRBJ1-4,TRBD1,TRBV5-1,CASSSGTANEKLFF,TGCGCCAGCAGCTCCGGGACAGCTAATGAAAAACTGTTTTTT
NA,TRBJ1-4,NA,TRBV29-1,CSVGDPGLANEKLFF,TGCAGCGTCGGTGACCCGGGCCTTGCTAATGAAAAACTGTTTTTT
NA,TRBJ2-7,TRBD1,TRBV2,CASQGQAYEQYF,TGTGCCAGCCAGGGACAGGCCTACGAGCAGTACTTC
NA,TRBJ2-5,NA,TRBV5-1,CASSWTAGETQYF,TGCGCCAGCAGCTGGACGGCCGGGGAGACCCAGTACTTC
NA,TRBJ2-2,NA,TRBV7-8,CASSLEGWNTGELFF,TGTGCCAGCAGCTTAGAGGGGTGGAACACCGGGGAGCTGTTTTTT
NA,TRBJ2-3,TRBD2,TRBV7-9,CASTLAGGSTDTQYF,TGTGCCAGCACCTTAGCGGGGGGAAGCACAGATACGCAGTATTTT
once,TRBJ1-2,NA,TRBV6-4,CASSDWRSQVHGYTF,TGTGCCAGCAGTGACTGGCGGTCCCAAGTCCATGGCTACACCTTC
NA,TRBJ1-4,NA,TRBV6-5,CASSYSHHGGYEKLFF,TGTGCCAGCAGTTACTCGCACCACGGGGGATACGAAAAACTGTTTTTT
NA,TRBJ2-5,TRBD2,TRBV9,CASSVTRGGAGETQYF,TGTGCCAGCAGCGTAACTCGCGGGGGGGCCGGGGAGACCCAGTACTTC
once,TRBJ1-4,NA,TRBV24-1,CATQGQLNEKLFF,TGTGCCACCCAAGGACAGCTTAATGAAAAACTGTTTTTT
NA,TRBJ2-1,TRBD2,TRBV7-3,CASSSGLAGVGEQFF,TGTGCCAGCAGCTCCGGACTAGCGGGGGTGGGTGAGCAGTTCTTC
NA,TRBJ2-1,NA,TRBV5-8,CASKQGLSSYNEQFF,TGTGCCAGCAAACAGGGCCTTTCATCCTACAATGAGCAGTTCTTC
NA,TRBJ1-2,NA,TRBV3-1/TRBV3-2,CASSLRGGAGNYGYTF,TGTGCCAGCAGCCTTCGCGGAGGGGCAGGGAACTATGGCTACACCTTC
NA,TRBJ1-6,NA,TRBV2,CASSDSNSYNSPLHF,TGTGCCAGCAGTGACTCAAACTCCTATAATTCACCCCTCCACTTT
NA,TRBJ2-7,TRBD1,TRBV28,CASRQGVDEQYF,TGTGCCAGCCGCCAGGGGGTGGACGAGCAGTACTTC
NA,TRBJ1-6,NA,TRBV11-2,CASSSFDGGSSPLHF,TGTGCCAGCAGCTCCTTTGACGGGGGCAGTTCACCCCTCCACTTT
NA,TRBJ1-2,TRBD1,TRBV30,CAWSGRDRGQYGYTF,TGTGCCTGGAGTGGCCGGGACAGGGGGCAATATGGCTACACCTTC
many,TRBJ1-4,TRBD1,TRBV11-2,CASSNPQGAGEKLFF,TGTGCCAGCAGCAACCCTCAGGGGGCTGGGGAAAAACTGTTTTTT
NA,TRBJ2-7,TRBD1,TRBV20-1,CSASLRQGGEQYF,TGCAGTGCTAGTCTTCGACAGGGGGGTGAGCAGTACTTC
NA,TRBJ2-2,NA,TRBV9,CASMGGTGELFF,TGTGCCAGCATGGGGGGTACCGGGGAGCTGTTTTTT